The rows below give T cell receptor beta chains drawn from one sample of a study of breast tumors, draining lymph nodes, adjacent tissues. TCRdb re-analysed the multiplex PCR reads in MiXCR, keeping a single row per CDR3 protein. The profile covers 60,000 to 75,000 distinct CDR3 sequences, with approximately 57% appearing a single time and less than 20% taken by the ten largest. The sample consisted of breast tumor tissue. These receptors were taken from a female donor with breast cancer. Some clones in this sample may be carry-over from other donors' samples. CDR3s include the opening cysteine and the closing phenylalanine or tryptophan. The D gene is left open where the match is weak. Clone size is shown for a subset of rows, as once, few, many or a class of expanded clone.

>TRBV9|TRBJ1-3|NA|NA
CASRGDVSGNTIYF
TGTGCCAGCAGGGGTGACGTCTCTGGAAACACCATATATTTT
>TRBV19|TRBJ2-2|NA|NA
CASSSPAGLGELFF
TGTGCCAGTTCCTCCCCCGCCGGACTCGGGGAGCTGTTTTTT
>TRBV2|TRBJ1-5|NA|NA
CASSATDSNQPQHF
TGTGCCAGCAGTGCGACCGATAGCAATCAGCCCCAGCATTTT
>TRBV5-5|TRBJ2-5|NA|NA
CTSSLVKGGETRYF
TGTACCAGCAGCTTGGTAAAAGGGGGAGAGACCCGGTACTTC
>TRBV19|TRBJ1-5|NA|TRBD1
CASSTGGTGGNQPQHF
TGTGCCAGTAGTACCGGGGGGACAGGGGGCAATCAGCCCCAGCATTTT
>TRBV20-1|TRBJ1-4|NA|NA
CSATRGGTEKLFF
TGCAGTGCTACCCGCGGGGGGACGGAAAAACTGTTTTTT
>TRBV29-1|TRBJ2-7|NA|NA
CSARGAFGTLYEQYF
TGCAGCGCTAGGGGTGCCTTTGGGACGCTCTACGAGCAGTACTTC
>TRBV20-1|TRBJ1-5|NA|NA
CSATEKVSNQPQHF
TGCAGTGCCACAGAAAAGGTTAGCAATCAGCCCCAGCATTTT
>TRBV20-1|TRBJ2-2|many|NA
CSAREGHGGDGELFF
TGCAGTGCTAGAGAGGGCCACGGAGGGGACGGGGAGCTGTTTTTT
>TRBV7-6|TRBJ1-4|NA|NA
CASSLGPGNNEKLFF
TGTGCCAGCAGCTTAGGCCCGGGAAATAATGAAAAACTGTTTTTT
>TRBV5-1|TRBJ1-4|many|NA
CASSLGSGQPNEKLFF
TGCGCCAGCAGCTTGGGTAGCGGACAGCCTAATGAAAAACTGTTTTTT
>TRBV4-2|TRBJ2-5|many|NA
CASSPQGQQETQYF
TGTGCCAGCAGCCCTCAGGGACAACAAGAGACCCAGTACTTC
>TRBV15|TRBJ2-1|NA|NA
CATSRASANEQFF
TGTGCCACCAGCAGAGCTAGCGCGAATGAGCAGTTCTTC
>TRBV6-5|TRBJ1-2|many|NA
CASSPGAAYGYTF
TGTGCCAGCAGCCCTGGAGCGGCCTATGGCTACACCTTC
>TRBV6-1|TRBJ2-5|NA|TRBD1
CASSEGWGTGGETQYF
TGTGCCAGCAGTGAAGGTTGGGGGACAGGTGGAGAGACCCAGTACTTC
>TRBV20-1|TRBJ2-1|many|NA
CSARGASGGGVNEQFF
TGCAGTGCTAGGGGAGCTAGCGGAGGGGGGGTCAATGAGCAGTTCTTC
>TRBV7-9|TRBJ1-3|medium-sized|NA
CASSLGRSGNTIYF
TGTGCCAGCAGCTTAGGACGCTCTGGAAACACCATATATTTT